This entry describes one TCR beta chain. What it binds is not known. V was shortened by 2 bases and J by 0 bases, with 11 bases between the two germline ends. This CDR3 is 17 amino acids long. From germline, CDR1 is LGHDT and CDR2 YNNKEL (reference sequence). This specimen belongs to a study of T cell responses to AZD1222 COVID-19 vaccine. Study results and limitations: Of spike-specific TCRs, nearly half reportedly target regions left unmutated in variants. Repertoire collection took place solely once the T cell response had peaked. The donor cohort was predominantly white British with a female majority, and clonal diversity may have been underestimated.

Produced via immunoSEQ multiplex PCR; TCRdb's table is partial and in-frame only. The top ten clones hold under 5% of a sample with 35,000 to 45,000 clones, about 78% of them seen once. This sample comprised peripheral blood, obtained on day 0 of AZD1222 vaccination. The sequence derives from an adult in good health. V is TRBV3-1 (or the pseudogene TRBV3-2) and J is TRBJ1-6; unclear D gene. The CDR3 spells CASSQKVTSSYNSPLHF. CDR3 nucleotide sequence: TGTGCCAGCAGCCAAAAGGTGACCAGCTCCTATAATTCACCCCTCCACTTT.